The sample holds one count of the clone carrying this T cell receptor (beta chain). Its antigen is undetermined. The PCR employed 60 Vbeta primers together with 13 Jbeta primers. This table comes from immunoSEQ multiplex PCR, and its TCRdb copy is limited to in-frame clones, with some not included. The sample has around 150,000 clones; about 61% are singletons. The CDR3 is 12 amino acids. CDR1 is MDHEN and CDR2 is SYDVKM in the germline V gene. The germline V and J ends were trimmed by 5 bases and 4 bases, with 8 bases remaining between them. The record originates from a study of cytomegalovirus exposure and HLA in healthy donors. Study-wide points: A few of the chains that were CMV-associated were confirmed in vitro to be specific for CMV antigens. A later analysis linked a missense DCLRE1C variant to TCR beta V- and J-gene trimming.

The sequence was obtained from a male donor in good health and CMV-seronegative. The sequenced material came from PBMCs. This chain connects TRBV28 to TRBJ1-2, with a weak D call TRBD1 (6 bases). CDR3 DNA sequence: TGTGCCAGCAGTGGGGGGGCCTATGGCTACACCTTC. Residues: CASSGGAYGYTF.